This TCR beta chain was identified during a study of memory CD4+ T cells and cytomegalovirus serostatus. Study details: Healthy Belgian adult donors included several CMV-positive and 24 CMV-negative people.

Profiled with immunoSEQ multiplex PCR; TCRdb holds only in-frame clones, not every one. The sample holds fewer than 35,000 clones, about 80% seen once. The germline CDR1 and CDR2 sequences are ENHRY and SYGVKD. Trimming cost V 0 bases and J 1 base, with 9 bases left between them. This CDR3 comprises 15 residues. General observations from the study: Each of around 69 CMV-associated TCRbeta sequences occurred in one to five individuals. Suggested: most of the CMV-linked TCR signature lies in CD4+ memory cells.

Details on this clone: Its matching antigen is unknown.

The sort gate was single viable CD3+CD4+CD8-CD45RO+ cells for memory CD4+ T cells. Donors' CMV status reflects serum IgG against pp150, pp28, p38, p52. The sample taken for sequencing was memory CD4+ T cells from blood. The receptor was derived from an adult in good health and CMV-seronegative. The chain is built from TRBV10-3 and TRBJ1-2, with D unclear. The CDR3 DNA sequence: TGTGCCATCAGTGAGTCTCGCCTGGATAACTATGGCTACACCTTC. Protein: CAISESRLDNYGYTF.